This T cell receptor (beta chain) comes out of a study of shared clonotypes between healthy human individuals. Regarding the study as a whole: Rarefaction showed sorted-subset sequencing was incomplete despite large depth. A reduction in generation probabilities was seen for non-shared clonotypes relative to those shared by all four donors.

Each subset's genomic DNA was split evenly across several immunoSEQ plates. The authors' processing: Filtering of immunoSEQ junctional sequences could not match full-length read filtering. Only in-frame clones appear in the TCRdb table, and some are missing; sequencing was by immunoSEQ multiplex PCR. D and trimming come from the DNA, and the V and J calls and clone size come from that table. Here the sample spans roughly 2,000,000 clones, just under 95% being singletons. With 4 bases removed from V and 1 base from J, the gap between germline ends came to 7 bases. The CDR3 is made up of 13 amino acids. Germline V CDR1 and CDR2: GTSNPN, SVGIG (reference sequence). With regard to this clone: Its target is not known.

Naive CD8 cells were CD45RO-negative, positively selected for CCR7, excluding terminally differentiated effector memory CD45RA+ cells. The sequencing sample was made of naive CD8+ T cells sorted from blood. J is TRBJ2-2 and V is TRBV30; D unclear. The sequence was obtained from a man aged 18 to 29 in good health. CDR3 loop: CAWTPLNTGELFF. The CDR3 DNA reads as TGTGCCTGGACGCCTCTGAACACCGGGGAGCTGTTTTTT.